This T cell receptor beta chain was sequenced during a study of identical twins. Template switching added a universal primer site, and cDNA bore unique molecular identifiers. TCRdb recomputed calls from the 5' RACE reads with MiXCR, one row per CDR3 protein. This table has 500,000 to 600,000 distinct CDR3 sequences, roughly a fifth appearing once. About this clonotype itself: What it recognizes is unknown.

Findings and limits, study-wide: There was more out-of-frame TCR alpha sharing in monozygotic twins than models estimated.

The CDR3 extends over 16 amino acids. J was trimmed by 5 bases and V by 5 bases; bases with no gene match: 8. Germline V CDR1 and CDR2: DFQATT, SNEGSKA (reference sequence). Separately, the same data were catalogued under a study of T cells expressing NK-cell markers. Per that study: In a few donors, dominant clonotypes made up about 28.3-65% of CD3+CD56-NKG2C+ cells.

The rearrangement links TRBV20-1 to TRBJ2-2; 13 nucleotides align to TRBD2. The source material was CD4+ T cells sorted from blood. This receptor was identified in a young woman in good health. The chain's CDR3 is CSAATSGRASTGELFF. CDR3 coding DNA: TGCAGTGCTGCAACTAGCGGGAGGGCCTCAACCGGGGAGCTGTTTTTT.